The rows below give T cell receptor beta chains drawn from one sample of a study of T cells in Graves' hyperthyroidism and ophthalmopathy. Via MiXCR, TCRdb re-called the multiplex PCR reads, giving one row per CDR3 protein. The table has 660,000 or so distinct CDR3 sequences, around 20% seen once. Sequencing was done on a sample of blood. The receptors derive from a man under 40 with Graves' ophthalmopathy. The CDR3 runs from the conserved cysteine through the conserved F or W. D genes are given only for firm matches. Expanded clones get a size class; other rows say once, few or many, or leave the size out.

CDR3 DNA,CDR3 protein,CDR3 length,V gene,J gene,D gene,clone size
TGTGCCAGCAGTTTAGTGCCCCCAGGCAGTGGAGATACGCAGTATTTT,CASSLVPPGSGDTQYF,16,TRBV28,TRBJ2-3,-,many
TGTGCCAGCGGCGCGCGGGACAGCTTCAATGAGCAGTTCTTC,CASGARDSFNEQFF,14,TRBV6-1,TRBJ2-1,-,few
TGCGCCAGCAGCTACGATTTCACAGATACGCAGTATTTT,CASSYDFTDTQYF,13,TRBV5-1,TRBJ2-3,-,-
TGTGCCAGCCGAACCACGATTGATCCATACGAGCAGTACTTC,CASRTTIDPYEQYF,14,TRBV28,TRBJ2-7,-,-
TGTGCCAGCAGCTCAGCGGACAACTCCTACAATGAGCAGTTCTTC,CASSSADNSYNEQFF,15,TRBV7-3,TRBJ2-1,-,-
TGTGCCATCTTGGAAGGAAATGTTGGCTACACCTTC,CAILEGNVGYTF,12,TRBV19,TRBJ1-2,-,-
TGTGCCAGCAGACCCCTCAAGGGTGGGGCAGATACGCAGTATTTT,CASRPLKGGADTQYF,15,TRBV7-9,TRBJ2-3,-,-
TGTGCCAGCAGTACATACGATCAGCCCCAGCATTTT,CASSTYDQPQHF,12,TRBV12-3/TRBV12-4,TRBJ1-5,-,-
TGTGCCAGCAGTTTGGACCACAGAGTCCCTTACGGGAACTATGGCTACACCTTC,CASSLDHRVPYGNYGYTF,18,TRBV27,TRBJ1-2,-,many
TGCAGTGCCCGTCTAATGGCAGGGGTCTACAATGAGCAGTTCTTC,CSARLMAGVYNEQFF,15,TRBV20-1,TRBJ2-1,-,few
TGCGCCAGCAGCTTGGCATGGACGAGAGATGAAAAACTGTTTTTT,CASSLAWTRDEKLFF,15,TRBV5-1,TRBJ1-4,-,many
TGTGCCAGCAGCCATGAAACTACTCATTACGAGCAGTACTTC,CASSHETTHYEQYF,14,TRBV7-9,TRBJ2-7,-,many
TGTGCCATCCAAGGGGATTCCTACGAGCAGTACTTC,CAIQGDSYEQYF,12,TRBV10-3,TRBJ2-7,-,few
TGTGCCAGCAGCTTAGGACTAGCGTATTACACAGATACGCAGTATTTT,CASSLGLAYYTDTQYF,16,TRBV7-2,TRBJ2-3,TRBD2,-
TGTGCCAGCAGCCAAGGGTACGGCTACGAGCAGTACTTC,CASSQGYGYEQYF,13,TRBV3-1,TRBJ2-7,-,-
TGTGCCAGCAGTCCGCTAGCGGGAGTGGTCCTAAATGAGCAGTTCTTC,CASSPLAGVVLNEQFF,16,TRBV28,TRBJ2-1,TRBD2,-
TGTGCCAGCAGCCTACCAAGTAACACTGAAGCTTTCTTT,CASSLPSNTEAFF,13,TRBV3-1,TRBJ1-1,-,many
TGCGCCAGCAGTTTTAGCGGGACAGAGGGCGAGCAGTACTTC,CASSFSGTEGEQYF,14,TRBV5-1,TRBJ2-7,-,-
TGTGCCAGCAGCCAAGATCGTAGTTTCAACTACGAGCAGTACTTC,CASSQDRSFNYEQYF,15,TRBV4-2,TRBJ2-7,-,few
TGTGCCAGCAGCCTCGAAGTGCAAGGGGGATACACCGGGGAGCTGTTTTTT,CASSLEVQGGYTGELFF,17,TRBV3-1,TRBJ2-2,-,few
TGCAGCGCGAGGGATGGGGGCTACACCTTC,CSARDGGYTF,10,TRBV20-1,TRBJ1-2,-,few
TGTGCCACCAGAGCTTTTTTGGCCCTCAATGAGCAGTTCTTC,CATRAFLALNEQFF,14,TRBV2,TRBJ2-1,-,-
TGTGCCAGCAGTTACTCCTCGGCCGGGGAGCTGTTTTTT,CASSYSSAGELFF,13,TRBV6-5,TRBJ2-2,-,few
TGTGCCAGCAGCCCGGGGATAGCGGGAGGTTGGTTCTTC,CASSPGIAGGWFF,13,TRBV27,TRBJ2-1,TRBD2,-
TGTGCCAGTAGTGAACAGGGGGCTGGACAGCCCCAGCATTTT,CASSEQGAGQPQHF,14,TRBV19,TRBJ1-5,TRBD1,many
TGTGCCAGCAGCCCACCCTGGGGGCAGGGCACTGAAGCTTTCTTT,CASSPPWGQGTEAFF,15,TRBV6-1,TRBJ1-1,-,many
TGCGCCAGCAGCCAAGGAGGACAGTCAGATACGCAGTATTTT,CASSQGGQSDTQYF,14,TRBV4-1,TRBJ2-3,-,-
TGCAGTGCTACCGTGGGGGTCCTACCTTACGAGCAGTACTTC,CSATVGVLPYEQYF,14,TRBV20-1,TRBJ2-7,-,-
TGTGCCAGCAGTTACGGACAGGGGGCGCGTGAGCGGTACTTC,CASSYGQGARERYF,14,TRBV27,TRBJ2-7,TRBD1,-
TGTGCCTGGAGTGTCGGCACTTACTACAATGAGCAGTTCTTC,CAWSVGTYYNEQFF,14,TRBV30,TRBJ2-1,-,many
TGTGCCAGCAGTGACCAGCAGGGGGCGTTTGGTGAGCAGTTCTTC,CASSDQQGAFGEQFF,15,TRBV6-1,TRBJ2-1,TRBD1,-
TGTGCCAGCAGTTACGCAGGGCTGGAGACCCAGTACTTC,CASSYAGLETQYF,13,TRBV6-5,TRBJ2-5,-,-
TGCAGTGCTAGGGATTGGACTGGGACAGGGGGCACTGAAGCTTTCTTT,CSARDWTGTGGTEAFF,16,TRBV20-1,TRBJ1-1,TRBD1,few
TGTGCCTGGAGTGTGGGGCGTCAAGCGGGAACTTACAATGAGCAGTTCTTC,CAWSVGRQAGTYNEQFF,17,TRBV30,TRBJ2-1,TRBD2,-
TGCGCCAGCAGCTTGGCTACCGGGACAGGGGGATATGGCTACACCTTC,CASSLATGTGGYGYTF,16,TRBV5-1,TRBJ1-2,TRBD1,many
TGTGCCAGCAGCGTAGTTCGGGGGGATACTAGCACAGATACGCAGTATTTT,CASSVVRGDTSTDTQYF,17,TRBV9,TRBJ2-3,TRBD2,few
TGTGCCAGCAGCTTTAGCGGCCCCGGGACTAGCGGATACAATGAGCAGTTCTTC,CASSFSGPGTSGYNEQFF,18,TRBV7-9,TRBJ2-1,TRBD2,-
TGTGCCAGCAGTTTTAGTCTACTCAATGAGCAGTTCTTC,CASSFSLLNEQFF,13,TRBV28,TRBJ2-1,-,few
TGTGCCAGCAGCCAAGAGACTCCATACCGCACAGATACGCAGTATTTT,CASSQETPYRTDTQYF,16,TRBV3-1,TRBJ2-3,-,few
TGTGCCAGCAGCCAGCGTCTGAACACTGAAGCTTTCTTT,CASSQRLNTEAFF,13,TRBV14,TRBJ1-1,-,-
TGTGCCAACCGACCACGAGACCGGGGTGAGCGGGTGACCTACGAGCAGTACTTC,CANRPRDRGERVTYEQYF,18,TRBV7-6,TRBJ2-7,-,-
TGTGCCAGCAGTTATACTAGCGGGAGCGGGGAGACCCAGTACTTC,CASSYTSGSGETQYF,15,TRBV6-1,TRBJ2-5,TRBD2,many
TGTGCCAGCAGCTTATCAGCCGGGATGCCGAACACTGAAGCTTTCTTT,CASSLSAGMPNTEAFF,16,TRBV7-9,TRBJ1-1,-,many